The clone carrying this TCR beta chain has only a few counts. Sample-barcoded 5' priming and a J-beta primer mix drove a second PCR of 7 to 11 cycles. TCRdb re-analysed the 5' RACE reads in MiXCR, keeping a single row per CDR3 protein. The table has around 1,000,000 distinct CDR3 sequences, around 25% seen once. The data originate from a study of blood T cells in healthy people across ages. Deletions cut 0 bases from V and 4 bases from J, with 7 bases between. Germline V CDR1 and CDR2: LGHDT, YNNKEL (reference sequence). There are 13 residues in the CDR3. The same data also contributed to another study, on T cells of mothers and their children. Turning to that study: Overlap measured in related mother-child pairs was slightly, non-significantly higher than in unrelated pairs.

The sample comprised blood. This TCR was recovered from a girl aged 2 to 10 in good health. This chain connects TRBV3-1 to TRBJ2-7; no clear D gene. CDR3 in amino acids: CASSQDVEYEQYF. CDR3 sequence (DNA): TGTGCCAGCAGCCAAGATGTAGAATACGAGCAGTACTTC.